Listed below are T cell receptor beta chains from one sample, sequenced in a study of early T cells in non-severe SARS-CoV-2 infection. From the 5' RACE reads, TCRdb called clonotypes with MiXCR, one entry per CDR3 protein. The sample lists approximately 76,000 distinct CDR3 sequences, 11% to 15% occurring once. The source material was whole blood. The receptors originated from an adult who was a healthcare worker with PCR-confirmed SARS-CoV-2 infection or an uninfected control (not recorded which). Each CDR3 is given with its conserved first and last residue. A D gene is named only where the DNA matches it firmly. Some rows mark clone size as missing; the rest say once, few, many or name a class of expanded clone.

abundance	j_gene	v_gene	d_gene	CDR3aa	CDR3nt
many	TRBJ2-5	TRBV19	NA	CASSSPPLEETQYF	TGTGCCAGTAGTTCTCCTCCTTTAGAAGAGACCCAGTACTTC
few	TRBJ2-5	TRBV12-3/TRBV12-4	NA	CASSLRRIETQYF	TGTGCCAGCAGTTTACGGCGGATAGAGACCCAGTACTTC
many	TRBJ2-1	TRBV20-1	TRBD2	CSASFLAGVNEQFF	TGCAGTGCTAGCTTCCTAGCGGGAGTCAATGAGCAGTTCTTC
few	TRBJ2-7	TRBV5-5	NA	CASSAPGTASYEQYF	TGTGCCAGCAGCGCCCCCGGGACTGCCTCCTACGAGCAGTACTTC
many	TRBJ1-5	TRBV20-1	TRBD1	CSARPRGQFSNQPQHF	TGCAGTGCTAGACCCCGGGGACAGTTTAGCAATCAGCCCCAGCATTTT
NA	TRBJ2-1	TRBV7-7	NA	CASSLAPTTADEQFF	TGTGCTAGCAGCTTAGCCCCCACAACCGCCGATGAGCAGTTCTTC
few	TRBJ2-5	TRBV7-9	NA	CASSLESARETQYF	TGTGCCAGCAGCCTGGAGAGTGCGCGAGAGACCCAGTACTTC
NA	TRBJ2-7	TRBV11-1	NA	CASSSGPYEQYF	TGTGCCAGCAGCTCCGGCCCCTACGAGCAGTACTTC
few	TRBJ1-1	TRBV10-3	NA	CAISESGTEAFF	TGTGCCATCAGTGAGTCCGGCACTGAAGCTTTCTTT
once	TRBJ2-7	TRBV6-9	NA	CATRGLGEQYF	TGTGCAACTAGGGGACTGGGCGAGCAGTACTTC
many	TRBJ1-5	TRBV12-2	NA	CASRLASEAGVIEDSNQPQHF	TGTGCAAGTCGCTTAGCGTCGGAGGCGGGGGTTATCGAAGATAGCAATCAGCCCCAGCATTTT
few	TRBJ2-5	TRBV5-1	TRBD1	CASSLWTGQETQYF	TGCGCCAGCAGCTTGTGGACAGGTCAAGAGACCCAGTACTTC
NA	TRBJ1-5	TRBV20-1	NA	CSARLGQNQPQHF	TGCAGTGCTAGACTGGGGCAGAATCAGCCCCAGCATTTT
few	TRBJ2-5	TRBV12-3/TRBV12-4	NA	CASSLAQGPTGGETQYF	TGTGCCAGCAGTTTAGCGCAAGGACCCACCGGAGGAGAGACCCAGTACTTC
few	TRBJ2-7	TRBV6-5	NA	CASSSFSGFTYEQYF	TGTGCCAGCAGTTCCTTTAGCGGATTCACCTACGAGCAGTACTTC
many	TRBJ2-1	TRBV13	TRBD1	CASSPGGQGFYNEQFF	TGTGCCAGCAGCCCGGGCGGACAGGGATTCTACAATGAGCAGTTCTTC
many	TRBJ2-1	TRBV7-6	NA	CASSLAATGEQFF	TGTGCCAGCAGCTTAGCGGCTACCGGTGAGCAGTTCTTC
few	TRBJ2-7	TRBV4-2	TRBD1	CASSQGTGDPYEQYF	TGTGCCAGCAGCCAAGGGACAGGGGACCCCTACGAGCAGTACTTC
NA	TRBJ2-1	TRBV4-1	NA	CASSRGNEQFF	TGCGCCAGCAGCCGGGGAAATGAGCAGTTCTTC
NA	TRBJ1-1	TRBV20-1	TRBD1	CSASSGTGVTEAFF	TGCAGTGCTTCCTCCGGGACAGGGGTTACTGAAGCTTTCTTT
NA	TRBJ2-1	TRBV5-4	NA	CASSLSGGTSYNEQFF	TGTGCCAGCAGCTTGTCTGGCGGGACTTCCTACAATGAGCAGTTCTTC
few	TRBJ2-3	TRBV20-1	TRBD2	CSALRREVGADTQYF	TGCAGTGCTCTACGGCGGGAGGTCGGTGCAGATACGCAGTATTTT
few	TRBJ2-1	TRBV20-1	NA	CSARTQWGPEQFF	TGCAGTGCTAGAACCCAGTGGGGGCCTGAGCAGTTCTTC
many	TRBJ1-1	TRBV7-3	NA	CASSLGGSTEAFF	TGTGCCAGCAGCTTGGGAGGGAGCACTGAAGCTTTCTTT
NA	TRBJ1-2	TRBV12-3/TRBV12-4	TRBD1	CASSQDRGQIYGYTF	TGTGCCAGCAGCCAAGACAGGGGGCAAATCTATGGCTACACCTTC
many	TRBJ2-1	TRBV9	TRBD2	CASSVTSGDGDEQFF	TGTGCCAGCAGCGTCACTAGCGGGGACGGGGATGAGCAGTTCTTC
many	TRBJ2-1	TRBV19	NA	CASSMGSPYNEQFF	TGTGCCAGTAGTATGGGGTCCCCGTACAATGAGCAGTTCTTC
NA	TRBJ1-6	TRBV5-1	NA	CASSFAGTSITYNSPLHF	TGCGCCAGCAGCTTCGCCGGGACCTCGATTACCTATAATTCACCCCTCCACTTT
few	TRBJ2-7	TRBV11-3	NA	CASSRTEVYEQYF	TGTGCCAGCAGCCGGACAGAGGTATACGAGCAGTACTTC
NA	TRBJ2-7	TRBV11-2	TRBD2	CASSPWGSGDYEQYF	TGTGCCAGCAGCCCCTGGGGTAGCGGGGACTACGAGCAGTACTTC
NA	TRBJ2-5	TRBV9	TRBD2	CASSVGSSGGLQETQYF	TGTGCCAGCAGCGTAGGATCTAGCGGGGGCCTACAAGAGACCCAGTACTTC
NA	TRBJ1-1	TRBV4-1	TRBD1	CASSARQGTAEAFF	TGCGCCAGCAGCGCACGACAGGGAACGGCTGAAGCTTTCTTT
NA	TRBJ2-7	TRBV5-8	TRBD1	CASTLTGTGRREQYF	TGTGCCAGCACCCTCACCGGGACAGGGCGGCGGGAGCAGTACTTC
NA	TRBJ1-5	TRBV18	NA	CAIPTDSNQPQHF	TGTGCCATCCCCACAGATAGCAATCAGCCCCAGCATTTT
few	TRBJ1-5	TRBV20-1	TRBD1	CSARPGQGTRGNQPQHF	TGCAGTGCTAGGCCGGGACAGGGAACGAGGGGCAATCAGCCCCAGCATTTT
NA	TRBJ2-2	TRBV6-5	TRBD2	CASRSLAGGPIGELFF	TGTGCCAGCAGGTCACTAGCGGGAGGGCCGATCGGGGAGCTGTTTTTT
NA	TRBJ2-5	TRBV2	NA	CASSRAGTQETQYF	TGTGCCAGCAGTAGAGCGGGGACACAAGAGACCCAGTACTTC
NA	TRBJ1-3	TRBV20-1	NA	CSARDPKGNTIYF	TGCAGTGCACGGGACCCTAAGGGTAACACCATATATTTT
few	TRBJ2-3	TRBV2	NA	CASSGETGNANTDTQYF	TGTGCCAGCAGTGGAGAAACAGGGAACGCCAACACAGATACGCAGTATTTT
few	TRBJ2-3	TRBV6-1	NA	CASSEQGSQYF	TGTGCCAGCAGTGAACAGGGTTCGCAGTATTTT
many	TRBJ2-3	TRBV6-1	NA	CASSEEQQGWTDTQYF	TGTGCCAGCAGTGAAGAGCAGCAGGGTTGGACAGATACGCAGTATTTT
many	TRBJ2-5	TRBV30	TRBD2	CAWTLQRGGRQETQYF	TGTGCCTGGACTCTACAGCGGGGGGGCCGGCAAGAGACCCAGTACTTC
few	TRBJ2-1	TRBV5-4	NA	CASSLGGIPYNEQFF	TGTGCCAGCAGCTTGGGGGGCATTCCCTACAATGAGCAGTTCTTC
once	TRBJ2-3	TRBV20-1	NA	CSARVDTQYF	TGCAGTGCTAGGGTGGATACGCAGTATTTT
NA	TRBJ2-2	TRBV7-9	NA	CASSPVGRDTGELFF	TGTGCCAGCAGCCCCGTAGGACGGGACACCGGGGAGCTGTTTTTT
few	TRBJ2-6	TRBV28	NA	CASKGQPSGANVLTF	TGTGCCAGCAAAGGACAGCCCTCTGGGGCCAACGTCCTGACTTTC
many	TRBJ1-5	TRBV20-1	NA	CSARARDQPQHF	TGCAGTGCTAGAGCTCGTGATCAGCCCCAGCATTTT
few	TRBJ2-7	TRBV9	NA	CASSPTYRSEQYF	TGTGCCAGCAGCCCAACTTACCGATCCGAGCAGTACTTC
few	TRBJ2-7	TRBV6-1	TRBD1	CASPAGTGNYEQYF	TGTGCCAGCCCGGCCGGGACAGGGAACTACGAGCAGTACTTC
many	TRBJ1-5	TRBV6-1	NA	CASSDGRDMTNQPQHF	TGTGCCAGCAGTGACGGCCGGGACATGACCAATCAGCCCCAGCATTTT
few	TRBJ2-7	TRBV28	NA	CAGGPYEQYF	TGTGCGGGGGGTCCCTACGAGCAGTACTTC
NA	TRBJ2-5	TRBV3-1	TRBD2	CASSSGGETQYF	TGTGCCAGCAGCTCCGGGGGGGAGACCCAGTACTTC
NA	TRBJ1-5	TRBV3-1	TRBD1	CASSLQGDYQPQHF	TGTGCCAGCAGCCTACAGGGGGATTATCAGCCCCAGCATTTT
medium-sized	TRBJ2-7	TRBV5-1	NA	CASSSYGGGYEQYF	TGCGCCAGCAGCTCCTATGGAGGGGGCTACGAGCAGTACTTC